The next 22 T cell receptor beta chains were all read from a single sample in a study of cytotoxic CD8 clonotypes in ibrutinib-treated CLL. Here immunoSEQ multiplex PCR was the method, and the copy in TCRdb shows in-frame clones only, minus some. The sample lists hundreds of thousands of clones, 70% occurring once. Specimen: PBMCs, collected after 12 months of ibrutinib treatment. These TCRs come from a human donor with chronic lymphocytic leukemia.

This clone was detected only a few times. The chain links TRBV30 to TRBJ2-2, with D uncertain. The CDR3 extends over 14 amino acids. Germline V lookup: CDR1 GTSNPN, CDR2 SVGIG (reference sequence). V was shortened by 4 bases and J by 4 bases, with 13 bases between the two germline ends. CDR3 in amino acids: CAWIPTEATGELFF. DNA for the CDR3: TGTGCCTGGATCCCTACAGAGGCCACCGGGGAGCTGTTTTTT.

This chain links TRBV11-2 with TRBJ1-5; 7 bases map to TRBD1. With V trimmed by 1 base and J by 4 bases, 4 bases remained unmatched. Germline CDR1 is SGHAT and CDR2 is FQNNGV. The CDR3 extends over 15 amino acids. CDR3 loop: CASSLAGDSNQPQHF. CDR3 bases: TGTGCCAGCAGCTTAGCTGGGGACAGTAATCAGCCCCAGCATTTT. Filled out from reference TRBV11-2 and TRBJ1-5, the complete variable domain reads EAGVAQSPRYKIIEKRQSVAFWCNPISGHATLYWYQQILGQGPKLLIQFQNNGVVDDSQLPKDRFSAERLKGVDSTLKIQPAKLEDSAVYLCASSLAGDSNQPQHFGDGTRLSIL.

This chain links TRBV4-2 with TRBJ1-5, with D perhaps matching TRBD1 (5 bases). The germline CDR1 and CDR2 sequences are LGHNA and YNFKEQ. Trimming shortened V by 1 base and J by 0 bases, and 7 bases separated the two germline ends. The CDR3 consists of 15 residues. In nucleotides, the CDR3 is TGTGCCAGCAGCCAAGGGGGGAATAGCAATCAGCCCCAGCATTTT. Translation: CASSQGGNSNQPQHF.

The J gene is TRBJ2-5, the V gene TRBV6-6; tentatively, D is TRBD1 (7 bases). The CDR3 has 14 residues. Between the trimmed V and J ends, which lost 6 bases and 4 bases, there was a span of 15 bases. Looked up from germline, CDR1 is MNHNY and CDR2 is SVGAGI (reference sequence). The CDR3 region has the DNA TGTGCCAGCAGCCAGGGGGGCAGGGGAGAGACCCAGTACTTC. Translated: CASSQGGRGETQYF.

The chain couples TRBV4-2 to TRBJ1-4; D is unclear. The CDR3 runs to 15 residues. V dropped 5 bases and J dropped 0 bases, with 10 bases sitting between them. The germline gives CDR1 LGHNA, CDR2 YNFKEQ. CDR3 DNA sequence: TGTGCCAGCAGCGCCGGGTCTTCAACTAATGAAAAACTGTTTTTT. Its translation is CASSAGSSTNEKLFF.

V is TRBV28 and J is TRBJ2-7; no clear D. V was cut by 6 bases and J by 2 bases, with 17 bases left in between. The germline V gene encodes CDR1 MDHEN and CDR2 SYDVKM. The length of the CDR3 is 15 residues. CDR3 residues: CASSRRAAVTYEQYF. In nucleotides, the CDR3 is TGTGCCAGCAGCCGCCGGGCAGCCGTAACCTACGAGCAGTACTTC.

This clone is a singleton in its sample. A much larger clone differs from this one at a single base, so this may be a read error. The gene calls are TRBV7-9 and TRBJ2-7; maybe TRBD2 (6 bases). Trimming shortened V by 5 bases and J by 2 bases, and 10 bases separated the two germline ends. The germline V gene has CDR1 SEHNR and CDR2 FQNEAQ (reference sequence). The CDR3 extends over 13 amino acids. In DNA form, the CDR3 reads TGTGCCAGCAGCGGACCGGGGGCCTACGAGCAGTACTTC. Protein sequence: CASSGPGAYEQYF.

The chain is built from TRBV11-2 and TRBJ1-5; no clear D. V was cut by 5 bases and J by 2 bases, with 10 bases left in between. The CDR3 is made up of 14 amino acids. Germline lookup yields CDR1 SGHAT and CDR2 FQNNGV. CDR3 nucleotide sequence: TGTGCCAGCAGCCGGAGCGGAGGCAATCAGCCCCAGCATTTT. Its protein is CASSRSGGNQPQHF.

The chain links TRBV21-1 to TRBJ1-2. TRBV21-1 is given as a pseudogene. CDR3 length: 11 amino acids. The CDR3 nucleotides read TGCGCCTCTCGTGCTAACTATGGCTACACCTTC. This codes for CASRANYGYTF.

V usage is TRBV27 and J usage is TRBJ1-1; 8 bases match TRBD1. This CDR3 is 15 amino acids long. Germline V gene data show CDR1 as MNHEY and CDR2 as SMNVEV (reference sequence). J was trimmed by 2 bases and V by 7 bases; bases with no gene match: 9. CDR3 sequence: CASTPRTGLNTEAFF. CDR3 bases: TGTGCCAGCACCCCTCGGACAGGGCTAAACACTGAAGCTTTCTTT.

The chain has TRBV6-5 and TRBJ2-7; 9 bases are a match to TRBD1. Germline trimming cut 3 bases from V and 6 bases from J; bases unmatched to any gene: 9. This CDR3 is built from 15 residues. Germline CDR1 MNHEY, CDR2 SVGAGI. The CDR3 nucleotides are TGTGCCAGCAGTTATATTTGGACAGGGGCATCCGAGCAGTACTTC. Translated, it gives CASSYIWTGASEQYF.

The chain couples TRBV29-1 to TRBJ1-2; no firm D call. The CDR3 totals 15 residues. Germline V gives CDR1 SQVTM, CDR2 ANQGSEA. V dropped 8 bases and J dropped 8 bases, with 27 bases sitting between them. CDR3 loop: CSTSGWGASPGGYTF. CDR3 sequence (DNA): TGCAGCACCAGCGGATGGGGAGCCTCTCCGGGAGGCTACACCTTC.

The V and J genes are TRBV7-8 and TRBJ1-6; D possibly corresponds to TRBD1 (6 bases). Germline loops: CDR1 SGHVS, CDR2 FQNEAQ. CDR3 length: 14 residues. V was cut by 5 bases and J by 17 bases, with 22 bases left in between. The CDR3 DNA is TGTGCCAGCAGCCGCTTCCGGGACAAAAGCATTGTCCACTTT. It translates to CASSRFRDKSIVHF.

The V gene is TRBV6-1, the J gene TRBJ1-5; possible D gene TRBD1, 5 bases. V was pared by 3 bases and J by 4 bases, with 7 bases between. The CDR3 consists of 13 residues. Germline CDR1 reads MNHNS; CDR2 reads SASEGT. This chain's CDR3 is CASSDGGNQPQHF. The CDR3 DNA reads as TGTGCCAGCAGTGATGGGGGTAATCAGCCCCAGCATTTT.

The sample holds a few counts of this clone. The V call is TRBV7-9, the J call TRBJ2-7; no firm D call. Germline loops: CDR1 SEHNR, CDR2 FQNEAQ (reference sequence). Trimming left V 1 base short and J 5 bases short, with 6 bases between. This CDR3 has 12 residues. As DNA, the CDR3 is TGTGCCAGCAGCTTAGGGCAGCACGAGCAGTACTTC. Amino acids: CASSLGQHEQYF.

This rearrangement joins TRBV16 to TRBJ1-5, with D hard to call. Germline V CDR1 and CDR2: KGHSY, FQNENV. The CDR3 has 14 amino acids. V was clipped by 4 bases and J by 6 bases, with 13 bases between them. As DNA, the CDR3 is TGTGCCAGCAGCCCTATCCTATTCGGTCAGCCCCAGCATTTT. This sequence encodes CASSPILFGQPQHF.

This clone was seen more than once but under ten times. The gene calls are TRBV4-2 and TRBJ1-1; D gene ambiguous. Per germline, CDR1 LGHNA and CDR2 YNFKEQ. Trimming pared 2 bases from V and 0 bases from J, leaving 13 bases between. This CDR3 contains 16 residues. The CDR3 coding sequence is TGTGCCAGCAGCCAATTCTTGGGAACCATGAACACTGAAGCTTTCTTT. The encoded protein is CASSQFLGTMNTEAFF.

The V gene is TRBV28, the J gene TRBJ1-4; tentative D call: TRBD1 (5 bases). Germline CDR1 and CDR2: MDHEN and SYDVKM. V was shortened by 6 bases and J by 0 bases, with 14 bases between the two germline ends. This CDR3 is 16 amino acids long. This chain's CDR3 is CASSDSSRTTNEKLFF. As DNA, the CDR3 is TGTGCCAGCAGCGACAGTTCCCGTACAACTAATGAAAAACTGTTTTTT.

This sequence joins TRBV6-6 and TRBJ1-5; TRBD1 might be the D (5 bases). CDR3 length: 16 residues. The V gene's germline CDR1 is MNHNY and CDR2 SVGAGI (reference sequence). Trimming pared 4 bases from V and 0 bases from J, leaving 13 bases between. The CDR3 bases are TGTGCCAGCAGTTGGGGACCGGGAGTTAGCAATCAGCCCCAGCATTTT. This codes for CASSWGPGVSNQPQHF.

The rearrangement uses TRBV29-1 and TRBJ2-7; a possible D gene is TRBD2 (6 bases). This CDR3 is built from 13 residues. Germline V gene data show CDR1 as SQVTM and CDR2 as ANQGSEA. Trimming removed 0 bases at V and 7 bases at J, with 13 bases between. The CDR3 is CSVEERTIGEQYF. In DNA form, the CDR3 reads TGCAGCGTTGAAGAAAGGACTATCGGGGAGCAGTACTTC.

The genes are TRBV9 and TRBJ2-7; D perhaps matches TRBD1 (5 bases). From germline, CDR1 is SGDLS and CDR2 YYNGEE. This CDR3 region has 14 residues. V was cut by 4 bases and J by 5 bases, with 16 bases left in between. The CDR3 bases are TGTGCCAGCAGCTCAGAGCAGGGCCTGAACGAGCAGTACTTC. Its translation is CASSSEQGLNEQYF.

This chain uses TRBV4-1 with TRBJ2-7; the D call may be TRBD1 or TRBD2 (8 bases each). In germline, CDR1 is MGHRA, CDR2 YSYEKL. This CDR3 contains 16 residues. V gave up 0 bases and J gave up 3 bases, with 15 bases separating them. CDR3 residues: CASSQDSGTGNYEQYF. For the CDR3, the DNA is TGCGCCAGCAGCCAAGATAGCGGGACAGGTAACTACGAGCAGTACTTC.